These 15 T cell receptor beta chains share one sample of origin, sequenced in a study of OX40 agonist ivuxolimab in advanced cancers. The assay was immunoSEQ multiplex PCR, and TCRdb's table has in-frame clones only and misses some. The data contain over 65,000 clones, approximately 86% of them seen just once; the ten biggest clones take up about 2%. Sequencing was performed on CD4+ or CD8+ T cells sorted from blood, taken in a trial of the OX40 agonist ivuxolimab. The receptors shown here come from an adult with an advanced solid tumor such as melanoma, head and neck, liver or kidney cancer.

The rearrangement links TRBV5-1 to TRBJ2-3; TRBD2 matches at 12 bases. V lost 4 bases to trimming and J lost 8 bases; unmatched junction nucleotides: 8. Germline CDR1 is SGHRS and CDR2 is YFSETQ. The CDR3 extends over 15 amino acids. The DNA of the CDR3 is TGCGCCAGCAGCCCGCCGATGACTAGCGGGGGTACGCAGTATTTT. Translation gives CASSPPMTSGGTQYF.

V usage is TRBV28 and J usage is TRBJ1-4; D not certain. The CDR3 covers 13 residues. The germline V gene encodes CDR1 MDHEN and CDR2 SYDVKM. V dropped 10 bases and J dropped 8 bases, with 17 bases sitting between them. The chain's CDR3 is CATLTRSLEKLFF. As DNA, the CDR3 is TGTGCCACTCTGACGAGATCTCTGGAAAAACTGTTTTTT.

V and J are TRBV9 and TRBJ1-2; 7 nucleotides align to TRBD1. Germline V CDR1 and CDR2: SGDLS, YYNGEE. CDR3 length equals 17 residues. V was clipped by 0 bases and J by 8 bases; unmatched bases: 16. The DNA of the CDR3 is TGTGCCAGCAGCGTAGGCCGAGGGGGCGTGGATCCGGGCGGCTACACCTTC. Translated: CASSVGRGGVDPGGYTF.

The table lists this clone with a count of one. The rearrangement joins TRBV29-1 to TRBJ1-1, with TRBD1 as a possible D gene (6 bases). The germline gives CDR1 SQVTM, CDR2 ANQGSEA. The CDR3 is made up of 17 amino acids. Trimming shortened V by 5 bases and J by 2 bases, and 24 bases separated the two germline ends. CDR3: CSVIGLTGNLGNTEAFF. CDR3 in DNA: TGCAGCGTTATAGGCCTGACAGGTAATTTGGGAAACACTGAAGCTTTCTTT. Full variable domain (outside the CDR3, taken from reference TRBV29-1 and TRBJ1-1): SAVISQKPSRDICQRGTSLTIQCQVDSQVTMMFWYRQQPGQSLTLIATANQGSEATYESGFVIDKFPISRPNLTFSTLTVSNMSPEDSSIYLCSVIGLTGNLGNTEAFFGQGTRLTVV.

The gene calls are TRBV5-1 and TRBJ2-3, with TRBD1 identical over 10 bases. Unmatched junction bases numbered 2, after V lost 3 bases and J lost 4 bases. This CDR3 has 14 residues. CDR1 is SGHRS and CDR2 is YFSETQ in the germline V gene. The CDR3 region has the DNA TGCGCCAGCAGCTCTGGACAGGGGGCAGATACGCAGTATTTT. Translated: CASSSGQGADTQYF. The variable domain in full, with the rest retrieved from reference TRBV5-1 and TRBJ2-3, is KAGVTQTPRYLIKTRGQQVTLSCSPISGHRSVSWYQQTPGQGLQFLFEYFSETQRNKGNFPGRFSGRQFSNSRSEMNVSTLELGDSALYLCASSSGQGADTQYFGPGTRLTVL.

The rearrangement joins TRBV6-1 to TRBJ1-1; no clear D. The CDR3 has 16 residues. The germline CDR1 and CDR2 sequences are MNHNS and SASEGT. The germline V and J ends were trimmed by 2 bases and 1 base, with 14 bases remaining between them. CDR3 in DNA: TGTGCCAGCAGTGAATACCAATTCGGGTCGAACACTGAAGCTTTCTTT. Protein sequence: CASSEYQFGSNTEAFF.

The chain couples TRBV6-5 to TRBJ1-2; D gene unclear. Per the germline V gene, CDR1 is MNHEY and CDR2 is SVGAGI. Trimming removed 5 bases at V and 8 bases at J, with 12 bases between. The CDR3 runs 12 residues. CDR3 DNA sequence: TGTGCCAGCAGTCCCCGAGTGGGAGGCTACACCTTC. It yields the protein CASSPRVGGYTF.

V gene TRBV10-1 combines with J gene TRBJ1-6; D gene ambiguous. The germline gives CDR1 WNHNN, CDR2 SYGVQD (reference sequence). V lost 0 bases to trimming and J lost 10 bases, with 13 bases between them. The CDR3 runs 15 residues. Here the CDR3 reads CASSESLGAGSPLHF. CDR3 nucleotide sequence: TGCGCCAGCAGTGAGTCACTCGGAGCGGGATCACCCCTCCACTTT.

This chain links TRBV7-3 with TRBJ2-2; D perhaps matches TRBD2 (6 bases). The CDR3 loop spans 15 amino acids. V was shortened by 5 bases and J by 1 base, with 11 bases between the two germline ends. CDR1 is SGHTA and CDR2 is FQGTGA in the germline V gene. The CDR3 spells CASSMTGENTGELFF. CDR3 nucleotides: TGTGCCAGCAGCATGACGGGGGAGAACACCGGGGAGCTGTTTTTT.

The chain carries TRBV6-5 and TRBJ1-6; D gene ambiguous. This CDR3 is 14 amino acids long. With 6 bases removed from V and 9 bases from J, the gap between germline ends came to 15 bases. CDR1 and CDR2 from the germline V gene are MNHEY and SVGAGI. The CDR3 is CASSPGRAGSPLHF. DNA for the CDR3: TGTGCCAGCAGCCCAGGTCGGGCAGGTTCACCCCTCCACTTT.

CDR3 coding DNA: TGTGCCAGCAGTGACGTACAGGGTACCGAGCAGTACTTC. Amino acid sequence: CASSDVQGTEQYF. The rearrangement uses TRBV6-1 and TRBJ2-7; D is perhaps TRBD1 (6 bases). Trimming stripped 3 bases from V and 6 bases from J, with 12 bases between. This CDR3 contains 13 residues. Germline CDR1 is MNHNS and CDR2 is SASEGT.

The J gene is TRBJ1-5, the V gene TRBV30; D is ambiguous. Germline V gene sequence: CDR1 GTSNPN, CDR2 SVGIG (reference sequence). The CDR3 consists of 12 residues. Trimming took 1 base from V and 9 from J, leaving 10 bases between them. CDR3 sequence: CAWSAPQGPQHF. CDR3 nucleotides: TGTGCCTGGAGTGCCCCCCAAGGGCCCCAGCATTTT. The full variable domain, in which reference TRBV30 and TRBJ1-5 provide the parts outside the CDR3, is SQTIHQWPATLVQPVGSPLSLECTVEGTSNPNLYWYRQAAGRGLQLLFYSVGIGQISSEVPQNLSASRPQDRQFILSSKKLLLSDSGFYLCAWSAPQGPQHFGDGTRLSIL.

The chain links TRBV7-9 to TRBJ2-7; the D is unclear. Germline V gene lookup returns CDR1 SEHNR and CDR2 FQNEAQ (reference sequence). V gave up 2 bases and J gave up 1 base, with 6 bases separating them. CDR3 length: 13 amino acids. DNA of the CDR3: TGTGCCAGCAGCTTATTTGAGTCCTACGAGCAGTACTTC. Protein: CASSLFESYEQYF.

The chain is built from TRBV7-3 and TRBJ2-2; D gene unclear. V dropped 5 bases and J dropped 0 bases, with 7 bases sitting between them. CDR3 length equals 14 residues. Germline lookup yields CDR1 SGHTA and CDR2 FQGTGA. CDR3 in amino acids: CASSLRSNTGELFF. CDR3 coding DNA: TGTGCCAGCAGCCTGAGGTCGAACACCGGGGAGCTGTTTTTT.

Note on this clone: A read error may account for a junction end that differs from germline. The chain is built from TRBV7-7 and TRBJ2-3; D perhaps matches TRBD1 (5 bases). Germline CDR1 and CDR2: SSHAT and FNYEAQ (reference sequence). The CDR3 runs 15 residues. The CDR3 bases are TGTGCTAGCAGCTTAGGTGGGGCAGCCACAGATACGCAGTATTTT. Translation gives CASSLGGAATDTQYF.